This TCR beta chain was identified in a study of blood T cell repertoires in COVID-19. Study details: Sites across the United States, Italy and Spain contributed samples from acute and convalescent COVID-19. The cDNA or gDNA used as material had been derived from T cells, B-cell-depleted T cells, or PBMCs.

This CDR3 is built from 18 residues. Germline V gene sequence: CDR1 SGHAT, CDR2 FQNNGV. V was clipped by 4 bases and J by 3 bases; unmatched bases: 12. Original processing notes: Cell counts per sample came from amplifying reference gene primers. TCRdb's table, derived via immunoSEQ multiplex PCR, lists solely in-frame clones and lacks some. V and J calls plus clone size are reproduced from that table; the DNA served to infer D and trimming. The sample yields 200,000 to 250,000 clones, around 90% seen once. This chain connects TRBV11-2 to TRBJ2-6, with 7 positions matching TRBD1. The sample was peripheral blood. This receptor was obtained from a man between 65 and 80 years old with acute or convalescent COVID-19. Here the CDR3 reads CASSSTNRQGHGANVLTF. The DNA for the CDR3 is TGTGCCAGCAGCTCCACAAACCGACAGGGTCATGGGGCCAACGTCCTGACTTTC.